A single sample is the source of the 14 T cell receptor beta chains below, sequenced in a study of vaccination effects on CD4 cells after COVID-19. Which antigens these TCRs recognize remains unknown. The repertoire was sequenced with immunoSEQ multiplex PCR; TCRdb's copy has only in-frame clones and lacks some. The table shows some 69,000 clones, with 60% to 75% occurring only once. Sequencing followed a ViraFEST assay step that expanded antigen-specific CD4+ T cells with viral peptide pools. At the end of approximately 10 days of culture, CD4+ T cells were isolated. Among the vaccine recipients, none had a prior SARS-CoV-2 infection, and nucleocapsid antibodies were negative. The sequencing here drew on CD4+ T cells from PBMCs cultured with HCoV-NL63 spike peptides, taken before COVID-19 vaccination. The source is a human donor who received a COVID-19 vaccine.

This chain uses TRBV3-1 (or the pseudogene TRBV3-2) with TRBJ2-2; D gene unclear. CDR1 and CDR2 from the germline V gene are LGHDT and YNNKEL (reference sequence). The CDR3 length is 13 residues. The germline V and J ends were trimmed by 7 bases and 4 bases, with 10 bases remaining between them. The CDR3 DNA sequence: TGTGCCAGCAAGCCCAGGACCACCGGGGAGCTGTTTTTT. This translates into CASKPRTTGELFF.

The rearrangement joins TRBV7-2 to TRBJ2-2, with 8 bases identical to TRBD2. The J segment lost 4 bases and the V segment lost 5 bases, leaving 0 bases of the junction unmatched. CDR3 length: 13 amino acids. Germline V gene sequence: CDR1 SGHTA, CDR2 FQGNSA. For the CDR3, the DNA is TGTGCCAGCAGCCGGGGGGGCACCGGGGAGCTGTTTTTT. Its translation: CASSRGGTGELFF. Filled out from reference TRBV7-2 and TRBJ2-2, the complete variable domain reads GAGVSQSPSNKVTEKGKDVELRCDPISGHTALYWYRQSLGQGLEFLIYFQGNSAPDKSGLPSDRFSAERTGGSVSTLTIQRTQQEDSAVYLCASSRGGTGELFFGEGSRLTVL.

The CDR3 DNA reads TGCGCCAGCAGCCAGACCGGGACAGGATTGTCTCCCCTCCACTTT. Protein: CASSQTGTGLSPLHF. The rearrangement links TRBV4-3 to TRBJ1-6, with 8 bases lining up with TRBD1. CDR1 and CDR2 from the germline V gene are LGHNA and YSLEER. After removal of 3 bases from V and 13 bases from J, the junction contained 11 bases not matched to a gene. The CDR3 is 15 amino acids.

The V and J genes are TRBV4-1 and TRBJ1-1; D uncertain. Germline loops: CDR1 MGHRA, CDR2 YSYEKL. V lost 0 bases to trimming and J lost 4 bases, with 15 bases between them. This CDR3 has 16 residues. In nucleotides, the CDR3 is TGCGCCAGCAGCCAAGACCCCCACAGCTCCCGCACTGAAGCTTTCTTT. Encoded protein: CASSQDPHSSRTEAFF.

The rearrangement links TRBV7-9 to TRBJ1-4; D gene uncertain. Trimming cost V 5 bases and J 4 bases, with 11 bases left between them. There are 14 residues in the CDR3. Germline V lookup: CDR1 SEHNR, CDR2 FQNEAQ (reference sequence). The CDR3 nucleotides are TGTGCCAGCAGCCACCAGAGAGTTAATGAAAAACTGTTTTTT. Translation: CASSHQRVNEKLFF. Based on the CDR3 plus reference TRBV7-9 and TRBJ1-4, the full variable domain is DTGVSQNPRHKITKRGQNVTFRCDPISEHNRLYWYRQTLGQGPEFLTYFQNEAQLEKSRLLSDRFSAERPKGSFSTLEIQRTEQGDSAMYLCASSHQRVNEKLFFGSGTQLSVL.

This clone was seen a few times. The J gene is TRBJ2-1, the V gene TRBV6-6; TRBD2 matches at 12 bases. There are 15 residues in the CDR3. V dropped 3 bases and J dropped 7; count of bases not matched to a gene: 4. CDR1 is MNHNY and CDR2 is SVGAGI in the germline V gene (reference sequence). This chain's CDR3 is CASSYETSGGNEQFF. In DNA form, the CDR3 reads TGTGCCAGCAGTTATGAGACTAGCGGGGGTAATGAGCAGTTCTTC.

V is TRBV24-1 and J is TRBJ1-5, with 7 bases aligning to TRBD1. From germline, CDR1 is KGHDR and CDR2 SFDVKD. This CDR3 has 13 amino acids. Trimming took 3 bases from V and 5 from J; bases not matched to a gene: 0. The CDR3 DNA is TGTGCCACCAGTGATACAGGGGATCAGCCCCAGCATTTT. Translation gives CATSDTGDQPQHF.

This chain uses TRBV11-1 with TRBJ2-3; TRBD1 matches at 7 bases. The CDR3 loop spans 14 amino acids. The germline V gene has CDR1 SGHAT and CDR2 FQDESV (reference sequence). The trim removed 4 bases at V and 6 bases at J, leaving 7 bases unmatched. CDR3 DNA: TGTGCCAGCAGCTCCCGACAGGGTGGGGATACGCAGTATTTT. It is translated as CASSSRQGGDTQYF.

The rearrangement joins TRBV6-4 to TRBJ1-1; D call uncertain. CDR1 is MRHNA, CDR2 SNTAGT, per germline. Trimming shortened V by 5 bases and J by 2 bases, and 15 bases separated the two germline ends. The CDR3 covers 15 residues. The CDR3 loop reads CASSTDTSANTEAFF. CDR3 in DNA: TGTGCCAGCAGTACAGACACCTCCGCTAACACTGAAGCTTTCTTT.

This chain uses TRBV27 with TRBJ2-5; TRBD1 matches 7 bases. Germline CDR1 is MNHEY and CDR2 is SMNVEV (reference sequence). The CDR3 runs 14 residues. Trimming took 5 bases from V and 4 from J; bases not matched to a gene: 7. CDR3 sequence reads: CASSTRTGGETQYF. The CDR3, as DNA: TGTGCCAGCAGTACTCGGACAGGTGGAGAGACCCAGTACTTC.

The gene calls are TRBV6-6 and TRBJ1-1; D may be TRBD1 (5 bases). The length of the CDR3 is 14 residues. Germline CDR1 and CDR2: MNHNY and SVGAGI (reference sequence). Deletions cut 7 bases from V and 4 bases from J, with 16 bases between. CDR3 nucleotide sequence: TGTGCCAGCACCTCGTGGACTCAGGGCACTGAAGCTTTCTTT. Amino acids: CASTSWTQGTEAFF.

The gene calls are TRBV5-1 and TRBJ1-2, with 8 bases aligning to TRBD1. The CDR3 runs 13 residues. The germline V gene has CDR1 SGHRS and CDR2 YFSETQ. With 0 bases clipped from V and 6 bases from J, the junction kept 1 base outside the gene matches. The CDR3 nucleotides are TGCGCCAGCAGCTTGGACAGGGGGGATGGCTACACCTTC. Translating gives CASSLDRGDGYTF.

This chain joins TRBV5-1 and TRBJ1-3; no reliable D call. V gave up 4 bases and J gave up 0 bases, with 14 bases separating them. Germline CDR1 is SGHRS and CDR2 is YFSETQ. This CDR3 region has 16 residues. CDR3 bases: TGCGCCAGCAGCCCCAACGTACCGGCCTCTGGAAACACCATATATTTT. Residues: CASSPNVPASGNTIYF.

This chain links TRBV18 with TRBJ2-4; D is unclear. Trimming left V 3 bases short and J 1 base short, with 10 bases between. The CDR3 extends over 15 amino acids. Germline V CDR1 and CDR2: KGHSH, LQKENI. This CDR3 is CASSPLESAKNIQYF. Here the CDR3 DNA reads TGTGCCAGCTCACCGTTGGAGTCGGCCAAAAACATTCAGTACTTC.